This T cell receptor beta chain originates from a study of blood T cell repertoires in COVID-19 (TCRdb year 2020). With regard to the full study: Collaborator samples came from the United States, Italy and Spain and covered acute and convalescent phases of COVID-19. The prospective study material was composed of cDNA or gDNA derived from T cells, B-cell-depleted T cells, or PBMCs. Subjects who had been exposed to COVID-19, were actively infected with it, or had recovered from it provided the deeply sampled blood TCRbeta repertoires that made up the dataset. The repertoires were made available in a free public database intended to serve as a resource for research on the immune response to SARS-CoV-2. Samples came from the ongoing ImmuneRACE study (first 160 participants) plus 1,254 subjects from 6 global collaborators. The sample metadata nearly always contained a de-identified subject ID, COVID-19 status, age in years and sex. Where available, HLA class I and class II types were taken from metadata supplied by the sample provider and were not determined by assay-based typing. Broad study findings and their caveats: The amount of clinical and demographic metadata varied by source and participant and was provided uncurated.

A remark on this clone: No antigen is known for it. One base away there is no much larger clone; base qualities are not given.

CDR1 SGHDN and CDR2 FVKESK were looked up in the germline V gene. A distance of 13 bases separates the germline ends of V and J, which lose 0 bases and 5 bases respectively. The CDR3 contains 15 residues, cysteine and phenylalanine counted. The only DNA kept is the CDR3, 45 bases in frame from the first base. One collaborating source in Seattle enrolled patients while the patients were actively infected and followed the patients over time throughout the course of disease. Whole blood was collected in K2EDTA tubes by collaborating institutions according to the institutions' own protocols. For TCRbeta analysis, collaborator samples were shipped as frozen whole blood, as isolated PBMCs, or as DNA extracted from either sample type. TCRbeta CDR3 regions were amplified from genomic DNA using the immunoSEQ Assay, a bias-controlled multiplex PCR. The original pipeline was this. Nucleated cell counts per sample were estimated from amplification of reference gene primers within the assay. To quantify the absolute abundance of each unique TCRbeta CDR3 rearrangement, sequence reads were collapsed and filtered. Productive Simpson clonality was computed per sample as the square root of Simpson's diversity index over productive rearrangements. TCRdb took over this immuneACCESS table, retaining in-frame rearrangements with V and J assigned. Such tables are incomplete; in checked studies, under half of the missing clones stem from an unresolved V gene, and the remainder is unexplained. V and J calls and clone size are given by that table; D and trimming were obtained from the DNA. For this sample the table gives roughly 340,000 clones, of which roughly 90% were detected only once. The ten largest account for 3% of the sample.

The sequencing sample was made of peripheral blood. The receptor comes from a woman in her 30s with COVID-19, enrolled during active disease. The chain joins TRBV14 to TRBJ2-5, and TRBD1 may be the D gene, going by 6 matching bases. The CDR3 protein sequence reads: CASSQETGSRETQYF. The bases read TGTGCCAGCAGCCAAGAAACAGGGAGCAGGGAGACCCAGTACTTC.